Each of the 14 T cell receptor beta chains below was sequenced from the same sample in a study of T-cell memory formation after mild COVID-19 (dated by TCRdb to about 2021). The protocol used for the library was 5' RACE. Sequenced on an Illumina NovaSeq 6000. TCRdb passed the public sequencing reads through fastp at Q25 and MiXCR, retaining productive beta sequences. CDR3 protein duplicates are merged, each entry listing the most common genes and DNA. Counted in this sample were approximately 150,000 distinct CDR3 sequences; about 15% of them appeared once. The top ten clonotypes cover 13% to 15% of the sample. The sequencing sample was made of PBMCs or a T cell subset sorted from them (not recorded which). Receptor source: an adult woman who had mild COVID-19 (a few samples of this study predate the infection). The sample titles of this study are shuffled in the database, so cell type and time point are left out; the donor was told from shared clones.

The genes are TRBV7-6 and TRBJ1-2; D ambiguous. Trimming took off 5 bases at V and 3 bases at J, with 25 bases between the two ends. Germline V gene data show CDR1 as SGHVS and CDR2 as FNYEAQ. This CDR3 spans 18 amino acids. CDR3 sequence (DNA): TGTGCCAGCAGCCATACCGAACAAGACCCTAACTATTACTATGGCTACACCTTC. As protein: CASSHTEQDPNYYYGYTF.

This clonotype has a handful of counts. The chain couples TRBV4-1 to TRBJ1-1; D is ambiguous. Looked up from germline, CDR1 is MGHRA and CDR2 is YSYEKL. The CDR3 contains 14 residues. The germline V and J ends were trimmed by 3 bases and 6 bases, with 14 bases remaining between them. CDR3 in amino acids: CASSQRVATAEAFF. CDR3 bases: TGCGCCAGCAGCCAGAGAGTCGCCACGGCTGAAGCTTTCTTT.

The chain has TRBV11-3 and TRBJ2-3, with 7 nucleotides matching TRBD2. Germline loops: CDR1 SGHNT, CDR2 YENEEA. The V segment lost 0 bases and the J segment 5 bases; nucleotides outside the gene matches: 8. The CDR3 totals 16 residues. The CDR3 bases are TGTGCCAGCAGCTTAGAAGGCGGGAGTCTGGTAGATACGCAGTATTTT. It codes for CASSLEGGSLVDTQYF.

The V call is TRBV9, the J call TRBJ1-3; tentatively, D is TRBD1 (6 bases). V shed 0 bases and J shed 4 bases, with 14 bases lying between them. This CDR3 is 16 amino acids long. Germline assignment: CDR1 SGDLS and CDR2 YYNGEE. The CDR3 DNA is TGTGCCAGCAGCGTAGCCTCGGGGGGCACGGGAAACACCATATATTTT. This sequence encodes CASSVASGGTGNTIYF.

This clonotype was detected only a few times. This CDR3 reads CASSLELPADTQYF. CDR3 nucleotides: TGTGCCAGCAGCTTAGAACTACCCGCAGATACGCAGTATTTT. The V gene is TRBV7-9, the J gene TRBJ2-3, with D unclear. This CDR3 comprises 14 residues. The V gene's germline CDR1 is SEHNR and CDR2 FQNEAQ (reference sequence). The V and J ends lost 1 base and 4 bases respectively, with 9 bases between them.

This clonotype occurred a few times. This chain joins TRBV7-9 and TRBJ2-5; tentatively, D is TRBD2 (5 bases). V dropped 4 bases and J dropped 4 bases, with 10 bases sitting between them. CDR3 length: 13 amino acids. CDR1 is SEHNR, CDR2 FQNEAQ, per germline (reference sequence). The CDR3: CASSSDGGETQYF. CDR3 DNA: TGTGCCAGCAGCTCGGACGGAGGAGAGACCCAGTACTTC.

This chain links TRBV7-2 with TRBJ1-5; 7 bases match TRBD1. Germline V gene lookup returns CDR1 SGHTA and CDR2 FQGNSA. The length of the CDR3 is 14 residues. Trimming at V came to 5 bases and at J to 11 bases, leaving 12 bases not matched to a gene. CDR3: CASSQDRVRGTQHF. The CDR3 nucleotides read TGTGCCAGCAGCCAAGACAGGGTTAGGGGGACCCAGCATTTT.

This rearrangement joins TRBV3-1 to TRBJ1-1; 8 nucleotides line up with TRBD1. This CDR3 region has 14 residues. CDR1 and CDR2 (germline): LGHDT, YNNKEL (reference sequence). Trimming removed 4 bases from V and 4 bases from J; junction bases left unmatched: 5. The CDR3 DNA reads as TGTGCCAGCAGCCCGGACAGGGACCCCACTGAAGCTTTCTTT. It codes for CASSPDRDPTEAFF. The complete variable domain, with remaining parts taken from reference TRBV3-1 and TRBJ1-1, reads DTAVSQTPKYLVTQMGNDKSIKCEQNLGHDTMYWYKQDSKKFLKIMFSYNNKELIINETVPNRFSPKSPDKAHLNLHINSLELGDSAVYFCASSPDRDPTEAFFGQGTRLTVV.

This clonotype appeared a few times. This chain joins TRBV2 and TRBJ2-7, with 7 nucleotides matching TRBD2. The CDR3 totals 14 residues. Germline CDR1 reads SNHLY; CDR2 reads FYNNEI. The V and J ends lost 8 bases and 2 bases, in that order; junction bases with no gene match: 9. In DNA form, the CDR3 reads TGTGCCAGCTCTAGGGAGGGAACCCCCTACGAGCAGTACTTC. Translated: CASSREGTPYEQYF. The full variable domain, with the rest looked up from reference TRBV2 and TRBJ2-7, is EPEVTQTPSHQVTQMGQEVILRCVPISNHLYFYWYRQILGQKVEFLVSFYNNEISEKSEIFDDQFSVERPDGSNFTLKIRSTKLEDSAMYFCASSREGTPYEQYFGPGTRLTVT.

The rearrangement uses TRBV14 and TRBJ2-5, with 11 bases lining up with TRBD2. The length of the CDR3 is 20 residues. The J segment lost 5 bases and the V segment lost 0 bases, leaving 17 bases of the junction unmatched. Per the germline V gene, CDR1 is SGHDN and CDR2 is FVKESK. CDR3 region: CASSQDHSITSGGPGETQYF. CDR3 nucleotide sequence: TGTGCCAGCAGCCAAGATCATAGTATTACTAGCGGGGGCCCCGGGGAGACCCAGTACTTC.

This clonotype was observed a few times. The chain carries TRBV24-1 and TRBJ2-1, with D uncertain. The CDR3 loop spans 13 amino acids. Looked up from germline, CDR1 is KGHDR and CDR2 is SFDVKD. Trimming removed 5 bases from V and 6 bases from J, with 10 bases in between. The CDR3 DNA reads TGTGCCACCAGTGGTCGGAGCTCCAATGAGCAGTTCTTC. It codes for CATSGRSSNEQFF.

The chain uses TRBV4-3 and TRBJ2-1, with a tentative D call TRBD2 (6 bases). The length of the CDR3 is 17 residues. CDR1 and CDR2 from the germline V gene are LGHNA and YSLEER. Trimming removed 0 bases from V and 4 bases from J, with 16 bases in between. The DNA of the CDR3 is TGCGCCAGCAGCCAAGATGCTGTAGCGGTACTTTACAATGAGCAGTTCTTC. Encoded protein: CASSQDAVAVLYNEQFF.

This clonotype was picked up a small number of times. The chain uses TRBV24-1 and TRBJ2-1, with 12 nucleotides matching TRBD2. CDR3 length: 15 residues. CDR1 is KGHDR and CDR2 is SFDVKD in the germline V gene. V shed 4 bases, J shed 10 bases, and the junction held 7 bases outside the gene matches. The chain's CDR3 is CATSDSSGRALEQFF. In DNA, the CDR3 is TGTGCCACCAGTGACTCTAGCGGGAGGGCCTTAGAGCAGTTCTTC.

The chain combines TRBV6-5 with TRBJ1-2, with 12 bases lining up with TRBD1. V trimming: 4 bases; J trimming: 2 bases; junction bases outside the gene matches: 8. In germline, CDR1 is MNHEY, CDR2 SVGAGI. The CDR3 is 17 residues long. The CDR3 loop is CASSLTGTGGANYGYTF. In nucleotides, the CDR3 is TGTGCCAGCAGTTTGACCGGGACAGGGGGCGCCAACTATGGCTACACCTTC.